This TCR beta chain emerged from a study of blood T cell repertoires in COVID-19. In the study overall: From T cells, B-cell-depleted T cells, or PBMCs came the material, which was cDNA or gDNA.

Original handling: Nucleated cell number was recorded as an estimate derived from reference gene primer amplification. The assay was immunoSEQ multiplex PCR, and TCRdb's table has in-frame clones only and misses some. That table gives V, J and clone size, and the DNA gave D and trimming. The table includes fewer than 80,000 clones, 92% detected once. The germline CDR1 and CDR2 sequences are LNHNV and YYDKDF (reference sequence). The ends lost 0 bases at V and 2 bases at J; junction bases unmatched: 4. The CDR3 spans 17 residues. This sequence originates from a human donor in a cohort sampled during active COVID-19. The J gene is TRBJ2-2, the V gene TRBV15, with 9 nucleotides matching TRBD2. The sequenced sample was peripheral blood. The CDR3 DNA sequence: TGTGCCACCAGCAGAGAGGCTAGCGGGGCTAACACCGGGGAGCTGTTTTTT. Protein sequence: CATSREASGANTGELFF.